A single sample gave rise to the 26 T cell receptor beta chains below, sequenced in a study of breast tumors, draining lymph nodes, adjacent tissues. Samples came from axillary lymph nodes draining the breast cancer. TCRdb processed the multiplex PCR reads anew with MiXCR; each CDR3 protein has one entry. The data show approximately 300,000 distinct CDR3 sequences, over 30% seen once. Sequencing was done on a sample of axillary lymph node tissue. These receptors came from a female donor with breast cancer. Some clones in this sample may be carry-over from other donors' samples.

The chain carries TRBV28 and TRBJ1-1; 8 positions match TRBD1. Germline V gene lookup returns CDR1 MDHEN and CDR2 SYDVKM. The length of the CDR3 is 18 residues. The V segment lost 6 bases and the J segment 0 bases; nucleotides outside the gene matches: 15. CDR3 nucleotide sequence: TGTGCCAGCAGAAACGGGGGCAGGGGGCTACCATTGAACACTGAAGCTTTCTTT. This codes for CASRNGGRGLPLNTEAFF.

This clonotype showed up just a few times. The chain joins TRBV6-6 to TRBJ1-1; D ambiguous. Trimming shortened V by 6 bases and J by 1 base, and 9 bases separated the two germline ends. Germline CDR1 MNHNY, CDR2 SVGAGI (reference sequence). CDR3 length equals 13 residues. The CDR3 DNA reads as TGTGCCAGCAGACGGGTCGAGAACACTGAAGCTTTCTTT. Translated, it gives CASRRVENTEAFF.

As for this clonotype: A much larger clone differs from this one at a single base, so this may be a read error. The rearrangement links TRBV5-6 to TRBJ2-7, with D unclear. The germline CDR1 and CDR2 sequences are SGHDT and YYEEEE. The CDR3 is 11 amino acids. The V end was cut by 1 base, the J end by 9 bases, with 8 bases between. CDR3 sequence: CASSLLSAQYF. CDR3 bases: TGTGCCAGCAGCTTGCTCTCCGCGCAGTACTTC.

This clonotype was observed a handful of times. The chain links TRBV6-1 to TRBJ1-5; the match to TRBD1 covers 10 bases. The V gene end was trimmed by 5 bases and the J gene end by 7 bases; junction bases not matched to a gene: 11. The CDR3 runs 16 residues. Germline assignment: CDR1 MNHNS and CDR2 SASEGT. The CDR3 DNA follows: TGTGCCAGCAGTCAAATGGTGGACAGGGGGTGGCAGCCCCAGCATTTT. Its protein product is CASSQMVDRGWQPQHF.

This clonotype was picked up many times. The V and J genes are TRBV19 and TRBJ2-7, with 16 bases identical to TRBD2. V was pared by 2 bases and J by 3 bases, with 10 bases of the junction left unmatched. The CDR3 loop spans 19 amino acids. The germline gives CDR1 LNHDA, CDR2 SQIVND (reference sequence). This CDR3 is CASSITQGTSGRAVYEQYF. As DNA, the CDR3 is TGTGCCAGTAGTATAACCCAAGGGACTAGCGGGAGGGCCGTCTACGAGCAGTACTTC.

This clonotype was found many times. The genes are TRBV6-1 and TRBJ2-3, with 8 bases matching TRBD2. The CDR3 runs to 13 residues. With 10 bases clipped from V and 3 bases from J, the junction kept 6 bases outside the gene matches. Germline assignment: CDR1 MNHNS and CDR2 SASEGT. CDR3 nucleotides: TGTGCCACCATACTAGCGGTTACAGATACGCAGTATTTT. It codes for CATILAVTDTQYF.

There are many counts of this clonotype. The chain recombines TRBV2 with TRBJ1-5; a possible D gene is TRBD1 (6 bases). The ends were cut back, 5 bases at V and 4 bases at J, with 15 bases in the middle. The length of the CDR3 is 15 residues. The V gene's germline CDR1 is SNHLY and CDR2 FYNNEI. CDR3 sequence (DNA): TGTGCCAGCAGTCCTAGGACTGGGACAAATCAGCCCCAGCATTTT. This gives the protein CASSPRTGTNQPQHF.

This clonotype was counted many times. The J gene is TRBJ2-3, the V gene TRBV10-2; unclear D gene. The CDR3 runs to 16 residues. Germline V gene data show CDR1 as WSHSY and CDR2 as SAAADI. The V and J ends lost 0 bases and 1 base respectively, with 11 bases between them. For the CDR3, the DNA is TGCGCCAGCAGTGAGTCCTGGGGTCGGGGCACAGATACGCAGTATTTT. This translates into CASSESWGRGTDTQYF.

The chain has TRBV7-2 and TRBJ1-5, with a weak D call TRBD1 (5 bases). This CDR3 region has 15 residues. V gave up 6 bases and J gave up 2 bases, with 14 bases separating them. Germline V lookup: CDR1 SGHTA, CDR2 FQGNSA. The CDR3: CASSFRASGNQPQHF. The CDR3 region has the DNA TGTGCCAGCAGTTTCAGGGCTTCTGGCAATCAGCCCCAGCATTTT.

About this clonotype: A much larger clone differs from this one at a single base, so this may be a read error. This chain links TRBV7-9 with TRBJ1-2; no clear D. The germline V gene encodes CDR1 SEHNR and CDR2 FQNEAQ (reference sequence). The CDR3 is 15 amino acids. In DNA form, the CDR3 reads TGTGCCAGCAGCCTAGCGGCCGCCTCGAACTATGGCTACCCCTTC. This gives the protein CASSLAAASNYGYPF.

This clonotype was seen at least ten times. The J gene is TRBJ2-6, the V gene TRBV6-6; perhaps TRBD1 as D (6 bases). V lost 5 bases and J 1 base, leaving 18 bases between the germline ends. Germline V CDR1 and CDR2: MNHNY, SVGAGI (reference sequence). This CDR3 comprises 18 residues. The CDR3 DNA follows: TGTGCCAGCAGTCAGAAGACAGGTTCTTTATCTGGGGCCAACGTCCTGACTTTC. Translation: CASSQKTGSLSGANVLTF.

In regard to this clonotype: Because the CDR3 is missing its conserved closing phenylalanine or tryptophan, this is likely a read error. The DNA is left out, because the CDR3 cannot be placed on it with certainty; the CDR3 is given as TCRdb lists it. The rearrangement links TRBV25-1 to TRBJ1-6. The CDR3 spans 10 residues, counting both ends. Per germline, CDR1 MGHDK and CDR2 SYGVNS. This CDR3 is CASSVRLRAS.

In this sample, this clonotype turned up many times. V and J are TRBV19 and TRBJ2-1; a possible D gene is TRBD1 (6 bases). Trimming stripped 10 bases from V and 5 bases from J, with 18 bases between. Germline CDR1 LNHDA, CDR2 SQIVND (reference sequence). The CDR3 consists of 14 residues. CDR3 sequence reads: CATHSQGSDNEQFF. The CDR3 DNA follows: TGTGCCACTCATAGTCAGGGGAGTGACAATGAGCAGTTCTTC.

As for this clonotype: A much larger clone lies one base from this, so it may be a read error. Written as DNA, the CDR3 is TGCGCCAGCAGCTTGGCTGGCGAGAACAATGAGCAGTTCTTC. This gives the protein CASSLAGENNEQFF. The chain recombines TRBV5-1 with TRBJ2-1, with D unclear. The V gene lost 0 bases and the J gene lost 5 bases, with 9 bases spanning the gap. This CDR3 has 14 residues. Germline values: CDR1 SGHRS, CDR2 YFSETQ.

About this clonotype itself: Compared with germline, one end of the junction differs, possibly owing to a read error. The J gene is TRBJ2-1, the V gene TRBV14, with TRBD2 identical over 10 bases. The CDR3 covers 15 residues. Germline V gene data show CDR1 as SGHDN and CDR2 as FVKESK. The CDR3, as DNA: TGTGCCAGCAGTTTAGTAGCGGGAGGTCTTAATGAGCCGTTCTTC. It yields the protein CASSLVAGGLNEPFF.

The rearrangement links TRBV5-4 to TRBJ2-1; D call uncertain. V was cut by 4 bases and J by 3 bases, with 14 bases left in between. Germline CDR1 and CDR2: SGHNT and YYREEE (reference sequence). CDR3 size: 15 residues. The CDR3 nucleotides read TGTGCCAGCAGCCCCCGCTTGGGCTTCTACAATGAGCAGTTCTTC. Protein sequence: CASSPRLGFYNEQFF.

This clonotype was recorded a few times. A much larger clonotype is one base distant, so this may be a read error. No conserved phenylalanine or tryptophan ends this CDR3, so it is likely a read error. V and J are TRBV7-9 and TRBJ2-1; D not resolved. This CDR3 is 14 amino acids long. Trimming removed 2 bases from V and 7 bases from J, with 12 bases in between. Germline V gene sequence: CDR1 SEHNR, CDR2 FQNEAQ (reference sequence). The CDR3 loop is CASSLTLQLNEQFL. The DNA for the CDR3 is TGTGCCAGCAGCTTAACTTTGCAGTTAAATGAGCAGTTCCTC.

This clonotype was observed many times. The V and J genes are TRBV6-5 and TRBJ1-4; perhaps TRBD1 as D (5 bases). Germline V lookup: CDR1 MNHEY, CDR2 SVGAGI. There are 19 residues in the CDR3. V lost 2 bases and J 0 bases, leaving 19 bases between the germline ends. The CDR3 nucleotides are TGTGCCAGCAGTTACAACTTCGAACAGGCGAGGGCAACTAATGAAAAACTGTTTTTT. This codes for CASSYNFEQARATNEKLFF.

In this sample, this clonotype turned up a few times. The chain carries TRBV7-9 and TRBJ1-1, with 7 bases matching TRBD1. V lost 5 bases and J lost 6; bases outside the gene matches: 3. Germline values: CDR1 SEHNR, CDR2 FQNEAQ (reference sequence). The CDR3 sequence is 12 residues long. The CDR3 nucleotides read TGTGCCAGCAGCCAGGGGGGCTCTGAAGCTTTCTTT. This codes for CASSQGGSEAFF.

There are many counts of this clonotype. The rearrangement joins TRBV30 to TRBJ2-5; 9 nucleotides line up with TRBD1. Trimming cost V 5 bases and J 5 bases; bases outside gene matches: 6. The CDR3 is 13 residues long. Germline V gene lookup returns CDR1 GTSNPN and CDR2 SVGIG (reference sequence). CDR3 nucleotide sequence: TGTGCCTGGGAAACAGGGGGCCTGGAGACCCAGTACTTC. This codes for CAWETGGLETQYF.

This clonotype came up many times. The chain carries TRBV7-3 and TRBJ2-1, with 12 bases aligning to TRBD2. Unmatched junction bases numbered 14, after V lost 1 base and J lost 7 bases. The CDR3 is made up of 19 amino acids. CDR1 SGHTA and CDR2 FQGTGA come from the germline V gene. The chain's CDR3 is CASSLRGQTSGSKANEQFF. The CDR3, as DNA: TGTGCCAGCAGCTTAAGGGGCCAGACTAGCGGGAGTAAGGCGAATGAGCAGTTCTTC.

This clonotype was seen at least ten times. The chain recombines TRBV20-1 with TRBJ1-3; TRBD1 matches at 7 bases. Germline V lookup: CDR1 DFQATT, CDR2 SNEGSKA (reference sequence). V shed 3 bases and J 1 base; nucleotides not matched to a gene: 3. This CDR3 has 14 amino acids. CDR3 region: CSARKQGSGNTIYF. The CDR3, as DNA: TGCAGTGCTAGGAAACAGGGGTCTGGAAACACCATATATTTT.

This clonotype was seen ten or more times. V is TRBV5-5 and J is TRBJ2-2; no reliable D call. Germline lookup yields CDR1 SGHKS and CDR2 YYEKEE (reference sequence). This CDR3 region has 14 residues. Deletions cut 1 base from V and 3 bases from J, with 7 bases between. The CDR3 sequence is CASSLRPYTGELFF. CDR3 bases: TGTGCCAGCAGCTTGAGGCCCTACACCGGGGAGCTGTTTTTT.

For this clonotype: A read error is possible here, since a much larger clone lies one base away. The chain recombines TRBV19 with TRBJ2-1, with 11 positions matching TRBD2. The germline V gene encodes CDR1 LNHDA and CDR2 SQIVND (reference sequence). The CDR3 sequence is 18 residues long. The CDR3 DNA reads as TGTGCCTGCGCCGAGGAGGTTCTAGCGGGAGGCTCCTACAATGAGCAGCTCTTC. It specifies CACAEEVLAGGSYNEQLF.

The J gene is TRBJ2-5, the V gene TRBV20-1; TRBD2 matches at 13 bases. This CDR3 is built from 14 residues. The germline gives CDR1 DFQATT, CDR2 SNEGSKA (reference sequence). V trimming: 7 bases; J trimming: 3 bases; junction bases outside the gene matches: 5. CDR3 sequence reads: CSGQGLAGKETQYF. CDR3 nucleotide sequence: TGCAGTGGGCAGGGACTAGCGGGGAAAGAGACCCAGTACTTC.

Points on this clonotype: This may stem from a read error, because a much larger clone lies one nucleotide away. The CDR3 sequence: CSARPGGEQSF. The CDR3 DNA reads TGCAGTGCCAGACCGGGGGGCGAGCAGTCCTTC. This chain uses TRBV20-1 with TRBJ2-7, with D possibly TRBD2 on 7 matching bases. The length of the CDR3 is 11 residues. CDR1 is DFQATT and CDR2 is SNEGSKA in the germline V gene (reference sequence).